A selection of T cell receptor beta chains follows, all from one sample in a study of cytomegalovirus exposure and HLA in healthy donors. The method was immunoSEQ multiplex PCR; TCRdb's version includes in-frame clones alone and lacks a portion of them. The sample lists more than 120,000 clones; around 80% were seen once. What was sequenced was PBMCs. These receptors came from a woman aged 25 to 45 in good health and CMV-seronegative. Each CDR3 is given with its conserved first and last residue. D genes are given only for firm matches. The size of a clone is reported for some rows only, either as once, few or many, or as a class for expanded clones.

J: TRBJ2-4
V: TRBV5-6
length: 17
D: NA
size: NA
DNA: TGTGCCAGCAGCGAACACCGGGGTCCACTAGCCAAAAACATTCAGTACTTC
CDR3: CASSEHRGPLAKNIQYF

J: TRBJ2-3
V: TRBV2
length: 16
D: TRBD2
size: NA
DNA: TGTGCCAGCAGTGAAGTAGCGGGAGTTGGCACAGATACGCAGTATTTT
CDR3: CASSEVAGVGTDTQYF

J: TRBJ2-6
V: TRBV9
length: 16
D: TRBD1
size: few
DNA: TGTGCCAGCAGCGTAGCTCAGGGGGCTGGGGCCAACGTCCTGACTTTC
CDR3: CASSVAQGAGANVLTF

J: TRBJ1-1
V: TRBV5-4
length: 12
D: NA
size: NA
DNA: TGTGCCAGCAGCTTGGTGGAGACTGAAGCTTTCTTT
CDR3: CASSLVETEAFF

J: TRBJ2-4
V: TRBV11-2
length: 18
D: NA
size: NA
DNA: TGTGCCAGCAGCACTTTAAGTCGATACCGCTGGGCAGAAAACATTCAGTACTTC
CDR3: CASSTLSRYRWAENIQYF

J: TRBJ1-2
V: TRBV5-6
length: 15
D: TRBD1
size: few
DNA: TGTGCCAGCAGGAGGGGCAGGGGGTCCTACTATGGCTACACCTTC
CDR3: CASRRGRGSYYGYTF

J: TRBJ2-7
V: TRBV5-6
length: 14
D: NA
size: NA
DNA: TGTGCCAGCAGCACAAGACGGGTAGCCTACGAGCAGTACTTC
CDR3: CASSTRRVAYEQYF

J: TRBJ2-7
V: TRBV11-1
length: 16
D: TRBD2
size: NA
DNA: TGTGCCAGCAGCCTTAATGTAGCGGGAGACCGCTACGAGCAGTACTTC
CDR3: CASSLNVAGDRYEQYF

J: TRBJ2-3
V: TRBV5-1
length: 17
D: TRBD2
size: few
DNA: TGCGCCAGCAGGCCAGCGGGGGGGCCTGCTAGCACAGATACGCAGTATTTT
CDR3: CASRPAGGPASTDTQYF

J: TRBJ1-1
V: TRBV6-6
length: 16
D: NA
size: few
DNA: TGTGCCAGCAGCGCCGACCGGAGGCGATACAACACTGAAGCTTTCTTT
CDR3: CASSADRRRYNTEAFF

J: TRBJ1-5
V: TRBV11-3
length: 19
D: TRBD1
size: NA
DNA: TGTGCCAGCAGCTTAGTGGTGACAGGGGGTTCCCCCCGCAATCAGCCCCAGCATTTT
CDR3: CASSLVVTGGSPRNQPQHF

J: TRBJ2-5
V: TRBV10-2
length: 15
D: TRBD2
size: once
DNA: TGCGCCAGCAGTGGGACTAGCGGCATAGGGGAGACCCAGTACTTC
CDR3: CASSGTSGIGETQYF

J: TRBJ1-5
V: TRBV19
length: 15
D: TRBD1
size: NA
DNA: TGTGCCAGTAGGACAGGGTTTTATAGCAATCAGCCCCAGCATTTT
CDR3: CASRTGFYSNQPQHF

J: TRBJ2-5
V: TRBV7-2
length: 14
D: NA
size: NA
DNA: TGTGCCAGCAGCACAGCGGCGTGGCAAGAGACCCAGTACTTC
CDR3: CASSTAAWQETQYF

J: TRBJ2-2
V: TRBV11-2
length: 15
D: TRBD2
size: NA
DNA: TGTGCCAGCAGTCCCGTAGCGGGGGGGATCGGGGAGCTGTTTTTT
CDR3: CASSPVAGGIGELFF